Presented here are 8 T cell receptor beta chains from one specimen sequenced in a study of blood T cell repertoires in COVID-19. The repertoire was sequenced with immunoSEQ multiplex PCR; TCRdb's copy has only in-frame clones and lacks some. The table has around 140,000 clones, around 79% seen once. The sequencing sample was made of PBMCs or T cells enriched from blood (not recorded which). These receptors were collected from a woman in her 50s who had recovered from COVID-19.

The chain recombines TRBV6-5 with TRBJ1-4; 12 positions agree with TRBD1. The V and J ends lost 6 bases and 12 bases, in that order; junction bases with no gene match: 11. The CDR3 has 15 residues. Per germline, CDR1 MNHEY and CDR2 SVGAGI. The CDR3 sequence: CASSNTGTGGGELFF. CDR3 sequence (DNA): TGTGCCAGCAGCAACACCGGGACAGGGGGCGGGGAACTGTTTTTT.

The V and J genes are TRBV13 and TRBJ2-5; tentative D call: TRBD2 (6 bases). Germline V CDR1 and CDR2: PRHDT, FYEKMQ (reference sequence). V dropped 4 bases and J dropped 1 base, with 16 bases sitting between them. The CDR3 is made up of 16 amino acids. CDR3 protein: CASSSNARDFQETQYF. CDR3 coding DNA: TGTGCCAGCAGCTCGAATGCCCGGGACTTCCAAGAGACCCAGTACTTC. Together with reference TRBV13 and TRBJ2-5, the CDR3 gives the full variable domain: AAGVIQSPRHLIKEKRETATLKCYPIPRHDTVYWYQQGPGQDPQFLISFYEKMQSDKGSIPDRFSAQQFSDYHSELNMSSLELGDSALYFCASSSNARDFQETQYFGPGTRLLVL.

This clone was detected a few times. This chain joins TRBV9 and TRBJ1-3; no clear D gene. V was clipped by 6 bases and J by 0 bases, with 16 bases between them. The germline V gene has CDR1 SGDLS and CDR2 YYNGEE. The CDR3 length is 16 residues. CDR3 sequence (DNA): TGTGCCAGCACCCCGGGCGGGGATTTCTCTGGAAACACCATATATTTT. This codes for CASTPGGDFSGNTIYF. Filled out from reference TRBV9 and TRBJ1-3, the complete variable domain reads DSGVTQTPKHLITATGQRVTLRCSPRSGDLSVYWYQQSLDQGLQFLIQYYNGEERAKGNILERFSAQQFPDLHSELNLSSLELGDSALYFCASTPGGDFSGNTIYFGEGSWLTVV.

J is TRBJ2-6 and V is TRBV19; TRBD1 is a possible D gene (5 bases). Trimming removed 1 base from V and 0 bases from J, with 10 bases in between. CDR3 size: 17 residues. Germline V gives CDR1 LNHDA, CDR2 SQIVND (reference sequence). DNA of the CDR3: TGTGCCAGTAGTATAGTGGCAGGGCTCTCTGGGGCCAACGTCCTGACTTTC. Its protein is CASSIVAGLSGANVLTF. Together with reference TRBV19 and TRBJ2-6, the CDR3 gives the full variable domain: DGGITQSPKYLFRKEGQNVTLSCEQNLNHDAMYWYRQDPGQGLRLIYYSQIVNDFQKGDIAEGYSVSREKKESFPLTVTSAQKNPTAFYLCASSIVAGLSGANVLTFGAGSRLTVL.

This clone was recorded many times. The chain has TRBV7-7 and TRBJ2-5, with D tentatively TRBD1 (5 bases). Germline V lookup: CDR1 SSHAT, CDR2 FNYEAQ (reference sequence). V was shortened by 8 bases and J by 4 bases, with 20 bases between the two germline ends. The length of the CDR3 is 15 residues. The CDR3 loop reads CASQLKAGWGETQYF. The DNA of the CDR3 is TGTGCCAGCCAGCTTAAGGCAGGGTGGGGAGAGACCCAGTACTTC.

V gene TRBV5-6 combines with J gene TRBJ2-1; D not resolved. CDR3 length equals 14 residues. Trimming removed 2 bases from V and 3 bases from J, with 9 bases in between. Per germline, CDR1 SGHDT and CDR2 YYEEEE. DNA for the CDR3: TGTGCCAGCAGCTTCGGTAATAACTACAATGAGCAGTTCTTC. Translation: CASSFGNNYNEQFF.

The table lists this clone with a count of one. J is TRBJ1-1 and V is TRBV5-4, with a weak D call TRBD1 (5 bases). The CDR3 runs 14 residues. V lost 4 bases and J lost 3, with 13 bases in between. The germline CDR1 and CDR2 sequences are SGHNT and YYREEE (reference sequence). The chain's CDR3 is CASSLTAWDTEAFF. The CDR3, as DNA: TGTGCCAGCAGCCTGACAGCCTGGGACACTGAAGCTTTCTTT. The entire variable domain, with the rest obtained from reference TRBV5-4 and TRBJ1-1, is as follows: ETGVTQSPTHLIKTRGQQVTLRCSSQSGHNTVSWYQQALGQGPQFIFQYYREEENGRGNFPPRFSGLQFPNYSSELNVNALELDDSALYLCASSLTAWDTEAFFGQGTRLTVV.

The chain recombines TRBV10-3 with TRBJ1-4, with TRBD1 matching 10 bases. The CDR3 runs 16 residues. Germline V gene sequence: CDR1 ENHRY, CDR2 SYGVKD. Trimming cost V 5 bases and J 2 bases; bases outside gene matches: 5. The CDR3 region has the DNA TGTGCCATCAGTCAAGGACAGGGGGGCACTAATGAAAAACTGTTTTTT. Encoded protein: CAISQGQGGTNEKLFF.